The 22 T cell receptor beta chains below were found in one sample sequenced in a study of T cell responses to AZD1222 COVID-19 vaccine (dated by TCRdb to the early 2020s). The time point label, read with the paper, signifies: baseline before first vaccination. Library method: the immunoSEQ multiplex PCR assay. Entries here come from immuneACCESS through TCRdb and include only in-frame sequences with V and J called. Some clones fail to appear in such tables; in the studies checked, an unresolved V gene covers under half of the shortfall, and the cause of the remainder is unknown. The sample table lists 100,000 or so clones, approximately 90% of them with a count of one. 9.1% of the sample belongs to the ten largest clones. The specimen comprised peripheral blood, sampled on day 0 of AZD1222 vaccination. The receptor source for this set is an adult in good health.

CDR3 residues: CASSLVESAPLHF. CDR3 nucleotide sequence: TGTGCCAGCAGTTTAGTAGAGTCAGCACCCCTCCACTTT. The genes are TRBV28 and TRBJ1-6, with no clear D. CDR3 size: 13 residues. Trimming stripped 2 bases from V and 11 bases from J, with 10 bases between. Germline V lookup: CDR1 MDHEN, CDR2 SYDVKM.

The genes are TRBV3-1 (or the pseudogene TRBV3-2) and TRBJ2-2; the match to TRBD2 covers 12 bases. CDR1 LGHDT and CDR2 YNNKEL come from the germline V gene (reference sequence). V lost 3 bases and J lost 6; bases outside the gene matches: 11. This CDR3 region has 18 residues. The CDR3, as DNA: TGTGCCAGCAGCCATCTTCCGGGACTAGCGGGTTTCGCCGGGGAGCTGTTTTTT. Its protein product is CASSHLPGLAGFAGELFF.

This clone was observed a handful of times. The genes are TRBV19 and TRBJ2-5; D remains ambiguous. V lost 6 bases to trimming and J lost 3 bases, with 14 bases between them. Germline assignment: CDR1 LNHDA and CDR2 SQIVND (reference sequence). The CDR3 is 14 residues long. CDR3 sequence: CASRPPGPEETQYF. CDR3 in DNA: TGTGCCAGTAGACCTCCCGGACCCGAAGAGACCCAGTACTTC.

The chain recombines TRBV11-2 with TRBJ1-2; no definite D call. The germline gives CDR1 SGHAT, CDR2 FQNNGV. The CDR3 is made up of 13 amino acids. Trimming pared 1 base from V and 4 bases from J, leaving 7 bases between. CDR3 DNA sequence: TGTGCCAGCAGCTTAGCCGCAGCCTATGGCTACACCTTC. Its protein product is CASSLAAAYGYTF.

The chain is built from TRBV2 and TRBJ2-1, with 13 bases fitting TRBD2. The CDR3 contains 15 residues. CDR1 is SNHLY, CDR2 FYNNEI, per germline. The V and J ends lost 7 bases and 8 bases, in that order; junction bases with no gene match: 8. CDR3 amino acids: CASKILAGGPDEQFF. CDR3 in DNA: TGTGCCAGCAAGATACTAGCGGGAGGGCCTGATGAGCAGTTCTTC.

V gene TRBV4-1 combines with J gene TRBJ2-7; D might be TRBD1 (5 bases). The germline V and J ends were trimmed by 1 base and 3 bases, with 16 bases remaining between them. Germline V gene sequence: CDR1 MGHRA, CDR2 YSYEKL. This CDR3 region has 16 residues. The CDR3 DNA sequence: TGCGCCAGCAGCCAAGGGGCGTCACTGGGGCTCTACGAGCAGTACTTC. This sequence encodes CASSQGASLGLYEQYF.

This sequence joins TRBV5-5 and TRBJ2-2; TRBD2 is a possible D gene (5 bases). CDR3 size: 17 residues. Germline CDR1 and CDR2: SGHKS and YYEKEE (reference sequence). Trimming took 4 bases from V and 0 from J, leaving 16 bases between them. CDR3 residues: CASSPVRGSTNTGELFF. In nucleotides, the CDR3 is TGTGCCAGCAGCCCGGTGCGAGGGAGTACGAACACCGGGGAGCTGTTTTTT.

The chain carries TRBV29-1 and TRBJ2-3; no reliable D call. This CDR3 is 14 amino acids long. In germline, CDR1 is SQVTM, CDR2 ANQGSEA. Trimming shortened V by 2 bases and J by 0 bases, and 9 bases separated the two germline ends. CDR3 DNA sequence: TGCAGCGTTGAATCCAGTTCTAGCACAGATACGCAGTATTTT. It codes for CSVESSSSTDTQYF.

A single count supports this clone. The V gene is TRBV18, the J gene TRBJ2-5; D remains unclear. CDR1 and CDR2 from the germline V gene are KGHSH and LQKENI. V gave up 5 bases and J gave up 2 bases, with 15 bases separating them. This CDR3 is built from 15 residues. The CDR3 coding sequence is TGTGCCAGCTCAACTTCGTCGGACCATCAAGAGACCCAGTACTTC. It specifies CASSTSSDHQETQYF.

There are a few counts of this clone. V is TRBV28 and J is TRBJ1-1, with D maybe TRBD1 (6 bases). This CDR3 spans 15 amino acids. V dropped 4 bases and J dropped 0 bases, with 12 bases sitting between them. Germline V lookup: CDR1 MDHEN, CDR2 SYDVKM. This CDR3 is CASSSQGGLNTEAFF. CDR3 in DNA: TGTGCCAGCAGTTCCCAAGGGGGGCTGAACACTGAAGCTTTCTTT.

The chain uses TRBV7-2 and TRBJ1-5; 11 bases map to TRBD1. Germline lookup yields CDR1 SGHTA and CDR2 FQGNSA. Unmatched junction bases numbered 4, after V lost 5 bases and J lost 1 base. CDR3 length: 16 amino acids. CDR3 DNA: TGTGCCAGCAGCCAGGACAGGGGGCTGAGCAATCAGCCCCAGCATTTT. Amino acids: CASSQDRGLSNQPQHF.

This clone was counted ten times or more. The chain couples TRBV29-1 to TRBJ2-2; TRBD1 is a possible D gene (6 bases). This CDR3 comprises 15 residues. V was trimmed by 6 bases and J by 3 bases, leaving 17 bases between them. Germline CDR1 is SQVTM and CDR2 is ANQGSEA. The CDR3 nucleotides are TGCAGCGTCCAATCCCAGGGGCTGGACACCGGGGAGCTGTTTTTT. Its translation: CSVQSQGLDTGELFF.

CDR3 sequence (DNA): TGTGCCAGCAGCCGGGGTGGCGGCCAAGAGACCCAGTACTTC. It yields the protein CASSRGGGQETQYF. V is TRBV7-3 and J is TRBJ2-5; possibly TRBD2 for D (5 bases). Trimming took off 5 bases at V and 1 base at J, with 11 bases between the two ends. The CDR3 sequence is 14 residues long. Germline V CDR1 and CDR2: SGHTA, FQGTGA.

The gene calls are TRBV28 and TRBJ1-4; D might be TRBD1 (5 bases). V was cut by 6 bases and J by 5 bases, with 13 bases left in between. This CDR3 is 14 amino acids long. Germline loops: CDR1 MDHEN, CDR2 SYDVKM. CDR3 loop: CASRWGGTNEKLFF. The CDR3 DNA reads as TGTGCCAGCAGATGGGGGGGGACGAATGAAAAACTGTTTTTT.

The chain employs TRBV19 and TRBJ2-2; no clear D gene. V shed 7 bases and J shed 0 bases, with 12 bases lying between them. Germline CDR1 and CDR2: LNHDA and SQIVND (reference sequence). CDR3 size: 15 residues. This CDR3 is CASKHRTANTGELFF. CDR3 nucleotides: TGTGCCAGTAAACATCGAACAGCGAACACCGGGGAGCTGTTTTTT.

The chain joins TRBV10-3 to TRBJ2-3, with D perhaps TRBD2 (5 bases). Germline V gene sequence: CDR1 ENHRY, CDR2 SYGVKD. Trimming pared 9 bases from V and 8 bases from J, leaving 21 bases between. The CDR3 is made up of 14 amino acids. CDR3 in amino acids: CAIGPPRGSGTQYF. DNA of the CDR3: TGTGCCATTGGGCCCCCGCGAGGGAGCGGTACGCAGTATTTT.

The sample holds one count of this clone. The genes are TRBV6-6 and TRBJ2-2, with D possibly being TRBD1 or TRBD2 (6 bases each). CDR1 MNHNY and CDR2 SVGAGI come from the germline V gene (reference sequence). The length of the CDR3 is 14 residues. Trimming took 6 bases from V and 5 from J, leaving 13 bases between them. The CDR3 is CASSPRGHTGELFF. The CDR3 nucleotides read TGTGCCAGCAGCCCCCGGGGGCATACCGGGGAGCTGTTTTTT.

V is TRBV28 and J is TRBJ1-5, with 7 bases fitting TRBD1. Germline-derived CDR1 and CDR2 are MDHEN and SYDVKM. CDR3 length: 15 residues. V lost 5 bases to trimming and J lost 2 bases; unmatched junction nucleotides: 6. The CDR3 spells CASSRDTGGNQPQHF. The DNA for the CDR3 is TGTGCCAGCAGTCGGGATACAGGGGGCAATCAGCCCCAGCATTTT.

The CDR3 spells CASTRGLATNEKLFF. DNA of the CDR3: TGTGCCAGCACCCGGGGGCTAGCAACTAATGAAAAACTGTTTTTT. The chain joins TRBV27 to TRBJ1-4; the D gene is possibly TRBD1 (6 bases). V was cut by 7 bases and J by 0 bases, with 12 bases left in between. This CDR3 is built from 15 residues. The germline CDR1 and CDR2 sequences are MNHEY and SMNVEV (reference sequence).

The count of this clone is one. The chain combines TRBV5-4 with TRBJ2-5; possibly TRBD2 for D (5 bases). In germline, CDR1 is SGHNT, CDR2 YYREEE (reference sequence). The CDR3 loop spans 15 amino acids. V lost 2 bases and J lost 2, with 13 bases in between. In DNA, the CDR3 is TGTGCCAGCAGCTTTAGCAACCCGGGACAAGAGACCCAGTACTTC. Its protein product is CASSFSNPGQETQYF. The full variable domain, rest sourced from reference TRBV5-4 and TRBJ2-5, is ETGVTQSPTHLIKTRGQQVTLRCSSQSGHNTVSWYQQALGQGPQFIFQYYREEENGRGNFPPRFSGLQFPNYSSELNVNALELDDSALYLCASSFSNPGQETQYFGPGTRLLVL.

The gene calls are TRBV9 and TRBJ1-3; possible D gene TRBD1, 6 bases. The CDR3 is 15 residues long. The germline V gene has CDR1 SGDLS and CDR2 YYNGEE. Trimming left V 3 bases short and J 4 bases short, with 14 bases between. As DNA, the CDR3 is TGTGCCAGCAGCGCGACCCCCGGACAGGGAAACACCATATATTTT. Translation gives CASSATPGQGNTIYF.

CDR3 nucleotides: TGTGCCAGCAGCACCGGCACTAGCGGGGACTACAATGAGCAGTTCTTC. Translated, it gives CASSTGTSGDYNEQFF. The chain joins TRBV7-3 to TRBJ2-1, with 10 bases lining up with TRBD2. J gave up 3 bases and V 5 bases, and 7 bases lay outside the gene matches. From germline, CDR1 is SGHTA and CDR2 FQGTGA. CDR3 length: 16 amino acids.